These 6 T cell receptor beta chains were all obtained from the same sample, sequenced in a study of blood T cell repertoires in COVID-19. Profiling relied on immunoSEQ multiplex PCR, and the TCRdb table lists in-frame clones only, not all of them. The data hold under 95,000 clones, with 88% observed a single time. Sequencing input: peripheral blood. These receptors all stem from a human donor in a cohort sampled during active COVID-19.

This chain uses TRBV5-1 with TRBJ2-1; 14 bases are shared with TRBD2. The CDR3 has 16 residues. The trim removed 5 bases at V and 4 bases at J, leaving 5 bases unmatched. The germline gives CDR1 SGHRS, CDR2 YFSETQ. CDR3 sequence (DNA): TGCGCCAGCAGAGGGACTAGCGGGGGCCCGTACAATGAGCAGTTCTTC. Residues: CASRGTSGGPYNEQFF.

V and J are TRBV2 and TRBJ2-7; 9 nucleotides match TRBD1. The V gene's germline CDR1 is SNHLY and CDR2 FYNNEI. The CDR3 contains 15 residues. Losses at the gene ends were 8 bases for V and 3 bases for J; bases not matched to a gene: 11. The CDR3 DNA reads as TGTGCCAGCTCAATTCAGGACAGGGGTAGCTACGAGCAGTACTTC. The encoded protein is CASSIQDRGSYEQYF.

The CDR3 reads CAISGGGTNEKLFF. CDR3 nucleotide sequence: TGTGCCATCAGTGGAGGAGGGACTAATGAAAAACTGTTTTTT. V gene TRBV10-3 combines with J gene TRBJ1-4; D gene uncertain. CDR1 ENHRY and CDR2 SYGVKD come from the germline V gene. The CDR3 has 14 residues. Trimming pared 4 bases from V and 2 bases from J, leaving 8 bases between.

The chain has TRBV2 and TRBJ1-1; 8 nucleotides line up with TRBD1. CDR3 length equals 15 residues. J gave up 4 bases and V 5 bases, and 9 bases lay outside the gene matches. Looked up from germline, CDR1 is SNHLY and CDR2 is FYNNEI. The CDR3 protein is CASSSNDRGGTEAFF. CDR3 nucleotides: TGTGCCAGCAGTTCCAACGACAGGGGAGGCACTGAAGCTTTCTTT.

The chain couples TRBV5-6 to TRBJ2-2; D might be TRBD1 (5 bases). The CDR3 has 14 amino acids. The germline gives CDR1 SGHDT, CDR2 YYEEEE. Trimming removed 3 bases from V and 1 base from J, with 7 bases in between. CDR3 protein: CASSYDRNTGELFF. The CDR3 DNA reads TGTGCCAGCAGCTATGACAGGAACACCGGGGAGCTGTTTTTT.

This clone was counted once. The chain joins TRBV4-2 to TRBJ2-1; no definite D call. The V gene's germline CDR1 is LGHNA and CDR2 YNFKEQ. V lost 1 base to trimming and J lost 8 bases, with 9 bases between them. The CDR3 spans 13 residues. This chain's CDR3 is CASSQARLHEQFF. The CDR3 nucleotides are TGTGCCAGCAGCCAAGCTAGGTTGCATGAGCAGTTCTTC.